This T cell receptor beta chain appears in the sequencing data of a study of blood T cell repertoires in COVID-19. Overall study: Sites across the United States, Italy and Spain contributed samples from acute and convalescent COVID-19.

Sequencing used immunoSEQ multiplex PCR; TCRdb keeps in-frame clones, though not all of them. Found here are approximately 300,000 clones, around 87% of them singletons; the top ten hold approximately 5%. The clonotype comes from a woman between 25 and 40 years old who had recovered from COVID-19. Sequencing was done on a sample of PBMCs or T cells enriched from blood (not recorded which).

CDR3 DNA: TGTGCCAGCTCACCGACCTCACCGGGACAGATCTCTCCCGAGCAGTACTTC. Translating gives CASSPTSPGQISPEQYF. The V call is TRBV18, the J call TRBJ2-7, with 7 bases aligning to TRBD1. Trimming removed 3 bases from V and 6 bases from J; junction bases left unmatched: 17. The CDR3 is 17 amino acids. Germline-derived CDR1 and CDR2 are KGHSH and LQKENI.